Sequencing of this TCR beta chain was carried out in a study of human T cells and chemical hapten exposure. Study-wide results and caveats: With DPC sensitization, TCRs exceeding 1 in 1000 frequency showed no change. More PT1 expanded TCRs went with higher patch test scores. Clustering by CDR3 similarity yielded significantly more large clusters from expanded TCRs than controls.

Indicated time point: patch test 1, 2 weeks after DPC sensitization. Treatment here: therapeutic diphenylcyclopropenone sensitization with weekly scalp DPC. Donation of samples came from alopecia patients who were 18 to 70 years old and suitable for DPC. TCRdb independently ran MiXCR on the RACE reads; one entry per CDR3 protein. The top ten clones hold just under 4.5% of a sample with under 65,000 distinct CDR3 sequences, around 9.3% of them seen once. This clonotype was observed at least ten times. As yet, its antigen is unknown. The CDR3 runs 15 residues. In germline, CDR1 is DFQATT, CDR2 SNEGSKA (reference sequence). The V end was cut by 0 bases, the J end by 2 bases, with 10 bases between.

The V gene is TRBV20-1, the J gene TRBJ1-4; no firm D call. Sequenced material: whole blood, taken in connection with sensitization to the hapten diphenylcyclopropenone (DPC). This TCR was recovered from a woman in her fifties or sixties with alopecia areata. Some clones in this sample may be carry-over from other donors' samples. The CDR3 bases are TGCAGTGCTAGAGACCAAGCTAGGACTAATGAAAAACTGTTTTTT. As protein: CSARDQARTNEKLFF.